The 22 T cell receptor beta chains given below trace back to one sample, sequenced in a study of regulatory T cells in long-lasting Graves disease. Time point defined: persistent/refractory GD, antithyroid drugs over 5 years with positive TRAb. The TCR library was made from RNA extracted from PBMCs. HTBI primers from iRepertoire and Arm-PCR of CDR3 regions yielded the TCR beta libraries. TCRdb called the multiplex PCR reads again in MiXCR, with one record for every CDR3 protein. The table includes about 430,000 distinct CDR3 sequences, about 21% detected once. The source material was peripheral blood mononuclear cells (PBMCs), sampled when the disease was refractory, from a patient treated with antithyroid drugs. These receptors came from a female donor with Graves disease.

V is TRBV30 and J is TRBJ1-1; D gene uncertain. This CDR3 is built from 13 residues. Trimming took 0 bases from V and 1 from J, leaving 6 bases between them. Germline CDR1 GTSNPN, CDR2 SVGIG (reference sequence). CDR3 region: CAWSVKQNTEAFF. The CDR3 DNA follows: TGTGCCTGGAGTGTAAAGCAGAACACTGAAGCTTTCTTT.

The J gene is TRBJ2-5, the V gene TRBV5-4; TRBD2 agrees at 10 bases. J lost 5 bases, V lost 5 bases, and 6 bases had no gene match. The germline CDR1 and CDR2 sequences are SGHNT and YYREEE (reference sequence). The CDR3 has 14 residues. Here the CDR3 reads CASRASGSGETQYF. For the CDR3, the DNA is TGTGCCAGCAGGGCTAGCGGGAGCGGGGAGACCCAGTACTTC. Supplemented by reference TRBV5-4 and TRBJ2-5, the full variable domain reads ETGVTQSPTHLIKTRGQQVTLRCSSQSGHNTVSWYQQALGQGPQFIFQYYREEENGRGNFPPRFSGLQFPNYSSELNVNALELDDSALYLCASRASGSGETQYFGPGTRLLVL.

This clonotype was detected a few times. The chain combines TRBV20-1 with TRBJ1-1; possibly TRBD1 for D (5 bases). V lost 0 bases and J lost 10, with 15 bases in between. There are 13 residues in the CDR3. CDR1 and CDR2 from the germline V gene are DFQATT and SNEGSKA (reference sequence). The CDR3 nucleotides read TGCAGTGCTAGAGATGGGAAGGGGCTAGGAGCTTTCTTT. Amino acids: CSARDGKGLGAFF.

The chain joins TRBV5-6 to TRBJ1-6; no firm D call. This CDR3 is built from 13 residues. V lost 4 bases, J lost 7 bases, and 9 bases lay in between. Germline CDR1 and CDR2: SGHDT and YYEEEE. CDR3: CASSQTRNSPLHF. Here the CDR3 DNA reads TGTGCCAGCAGCCAGACCCGGAATTCACCCCTCCACTTT.

This clonotype has at least ten counts. The chain couples TRBV12-3 or TRBV12-4 to TRBJ2-7, with no clear D. Between the trimmed V and J ends, which lost 5 bases and 2 bases, there was a span of 10 bases. The CDR3 is 13 amino acids. CDR3 sequence: CASSRLRTYEQYF. CDR3 DNA: TGTGCCAGCAGTCGACTCAGGACCTACGAGCAGTACTTC.

This clonotype was seen repeatedly, ten times or more. The chain joins TRBV7-2 to TRBJ1-1; D is uncertain. The V gene lost 4 bases and the J gene lost 4 bases, with 10 bases spanning the gap. Germline V gives CDR1 SGHTA, CDR2 FQGNSA. This CDR3 is 13 amino acids long. CDR3 in amino acids: CASSSVGGTEAFF. In DNA form, the CDR3 reads TGTGCCAGCAGCTCCGTAGGCGGCACTGAAGCTTTCTTT.

This chain links TRBV6-1 with TRBJ2-2; 8 nucleotides line up with TRBD2. Germline CDR1 reads MNHNS; CDR2 reads SASEGT. The V and J ends lost 6 bases and 5 bases, in that order; junction bases with no gene match: 8. The CDR3 contains 15 residues. CDR3 amino acids: CASRPAGDITGELFF. Written as DNA, the CDR3 is TGTGCCAGCAGGCCAGCGGGAGATATTACCGGGGAGCTGTTTTTT.

The sample holds a few counts of this clonotype. The chain has TRBV24-1 and TRBJ2-1; D remains ambiguous. Germline assignment: CDR1 KGHDR and CDR2 SFDVKD. Trimming pared 0 bases from V and 4 bases from J, leaving 6 bases between. The CDR3 has 14 residues. This CDR3 reads CATSDLRRYNEQFF. In nucleotides, the CDR3 is TGTGCCACCAGTGATTTGCGCAGATACAATGAGCAGTTCTTC.

The J gene is TRBJ2-3, the V gene TRBV4-1, with 12 nucleotides matching TRBD2. With V trimmed by 4 bases and J by 4 bases, 6 bases remained unmatched. This CDR3 has 16 residues. Germline CDR1 MGHRA, CDR2 YSYEKL. The CDR3 loop is CASSPTGTSGSDTQYF. In DNA form, the CDR3 reads TGCGCCAGCAGCCCCACGGGGACTAGCGGGTCAGATACGCAGTATTTT.

This chain joins TRBV9 and TRBJ2-1, with D uncertain. The CDR3 consists of 12 residues. The V gene lost 0 bases and the J gene lost 5 bases, with 3 bases spanning the gap. Germline CDR1 reads SGDLS; CDR2 reads YYNGEE. CDR3 amino acids: CASSVGDNEQFF. CDR3 DNA sequence: TGTGCCAGCAGCGTAGGTGACAATGAGCAGTTCTTC.

The table lists this clonotype with many counts. V and J are TRBV28 and TRBJ1-1; D is uncertain. The CDR3 totals 13 residues. Trimming pared 1 base from V and 3 bases from J, leaving 6 bases between. From germline, CDR1 is MDHEN and CDR2 SYDVKM. CDR3 nucleotides: TGTGCCAGCAGTTTATTGGGATACACTGAAGCTTTCTTT. Its translation is CASSLLGYTEAFF.

The V and J genes are TRBV28 and TRBJ2-7, with a possible D match to TRBD2 (6 bases). The CDR3 is 15 residues long. V was trimmed by 1 base and J by 0 bases, leaving 10 bases between them. CDR1 is MDHEN, CDR2 SYDVKM, per germline. The CDR3 loop is CASSLLIGSSYEQYF. CDR3 nucleotide sequence: TGTGCCAGCAGTTTATTAATCGGGAGCTCCTACGAGCAGTACTTC.

The chain joins TRBV29-1 to TRBJ1-6; TRBD1 is a possible D gene (5 bases). Between the trimmed V and J ends, which lost 5 bases and 0 bases, there was a span of 17 bases. Germline V gives CDR1 SQVTM, CDR2 ANQGSEA. This CDR3 region has 17 residues. The CDR3 sequence is CSVHGAQDCSYNSPLHF. The DNA of the CDR3 is TGCAGCGTTCACGGGGCGCAGGACTGCTCCTATAATTCACCCCTCCACTTT.

The chain employs TRBV19 and TRBJ2-2; 8 nucleotides line up with TRBD2. J gave up 4 bases and V 2 bases, and 6 bases lay outside the gene matches. Germline V gene data show CDR1 as LNHDA and CDR2 as SQIVND (reference sequence). The CDR3 runs 16 residues. CDR3 nucleotides: TGTGCCAGTAGTATATACGAGGCGGGAGGCACCGGGGAGCTGTTTTTT. This encodes CASSIYEAGGTGELFF.

The table lists this clonotype with many counts. V and J are TRBV5-5 and TRBJ2-5; 8 nucleotides agree with TRBD2. This CDR3 is built from 15 residues. The ends lost 6 bases at V and 5 bases at J; junction bases unmatched: 12. CDR1 SGHKS and CDR2 YYEKEE come from the germline V gene (reference sequence). In nucleotides, the CDR3 is TGTGCCAGCACAGGGTCTAGCGGGTTTGGGGAGACCCAGTACTTC. Its translation: CASTGSSGFGETQYF.

The chain has TRBV19 and TRBJ2-2; 7 bases are shared with TRBD2. Trimming removed 9 bases from V and 6 bases from J; junction bases left unmatched: 7. From germline, CDR1 is LNHDA and CDR2 SQIVND (reference sequence). This CDR3 is built from 13 residues. CDR3 nucleotides: TGTGCCAGCGGCGGGAGATCTTCCGGGGAGCTGTTTTTT. This translates into CASGGRSSGELFF.

This clonotype has a count of ten or more. This rearrangement joins TRBV5-6 to TRBJ2-5; tentative D call: TRBD2 (8 bases). CDR1 is SGHDT, CDR2 YYEEEE, per germline. Trimming left V 1 base short and J 9 bases short, with 19 bases between. The CDR3 runs to 15 residues. The CDR3 loop is CASSLIREGQGAQYF. The DNA for the CDR3 is TGTGCCAGCAGCTTGATACGGGAGGGCCAGGGGGCCCAGTACTTC.

This clonotype has more than one count but fewer than ten. The J gene is TRBJ2-7, the V gene TRBV19; TRBD2 matches at 7 bases. Germline V lookup: CDR1 LNHDA, CDR2 SQIVND (reference sequence). The trim removed 4 bases at V and 4 bases at J, leaving 7 bases unmatched. This CDR3 is built from 14 residues. CDR3 amino acids: CASSSGSSIYEQYF. The CDR3 DNA reads as TGTGCCAGTAGTAGCGGGAGTTCCATTTACGAGCAGTACTTC. Complete variable domain (other parts from reference TRBV19 and TRBJ2-7): DGGITQSPKYLFRKEGQNVTLSCEQNLNHDAMYWYRQDPGQGLRLIYYSQIVNDFQKGDIAEGYSVSREKKESFPLTVTSAQKNPTAFYLCASSSGSSIYEQYFGPGTRLTVT.

This clonotype was seen repeatedly, ten times or more. The chain uses TRBV2 and TRBJ2-5, with 12 bases that match TRBD2. This CDR3 has 15 amino acids. Germline V lookup: CDR1 SNHLY, CDR2 FYNNEI. The V gene end was trimmed by 4 bases and the J gene end by 5 bases; junction bases not matched to a gene: 5. This CDR3 reads CASSVETSGRETQYF. The CDR3 region has the DNA TGTGCCAGCAGTGTCGAAACTAGCGGGAGGGAGACCCAGTACTTC.

The J gene is TRBJ2-1, the V gene TRBV6-1; TRBD2 matches 7 bases. CDR3 length equals 14 residues. The germline V gene encodes CDR1 MNHNS and CDR2 SASEGT. Trimming at V came to 2 bases and at J to 5 bases, leaving 3 bases not matched to a gene. CDR3 loop: CASSELAVNNEQFF. CDR3 nucleotides: TGTGCCAGCAGTGAACTAGCGGTAAACAATGAGCAGTTCTTC.

The chain joins TRBV5-6 to TRBJ2-5, with D perhaps TRBD1 (5 bases). There are 14 residues in the CDR3. Germline V gene data show CDR1 as SGHDT and CDR2 as YYEEEE. V dropped 2 bases and J dropped 3 bases, with 11 bases sitting between them. The CDR3 nucleotides are TGTGCCAGCAGCTTACGTGACAGAAAAGAGACCCAGTACTTC. Translation gives CASSLRDRKETQYF.

This clonotype was seen many times. This chain connects TRBV28 to TRBJ2-2; weak D call: TRBD1 (5 bases). V lost 6 bases, J lost 2 bases, and 10 bases lay in between. There are 14 residues in the CDR3. Germline V gene sequence: CDR1 MDHEN, CDR2 SYDVKM. DNA of the CDR3: TGTGCCAGCAGGGACAACATAAACACCGGGGAGCTGTTTTTT. It encodes CASRDNINTGELFF. The variable domain in full, completed from reference TRBV28 and TRBJ2-2, reads DVKVTQSSRYLVKRTGEKVFLECVQDMDHENMFWYRQDPGLGLRLIYFSYDVKMKEKGDIPEGYSVSREKKERFSLILESASTNQTSMYLCASRDNINTGELFFGEGSRLTVL.